Presented here are 30 T cell receptor beta chains from one specimen sequenced in a study of T cell responses to AZD1222 COVID-19 vaccine. The assay was immunoSEQ multiplex PCR, and TCRdb's table has in-frame clones only and misses some. The table includes under 170,000 clones, 90% detected once. The sample was peripheral blood, taken 28 days after the second AZD1222 dose. These receptors were taken from an adult who received the AZD1222 COVID-19 vaccine.

V gene TRBV30 combines with J gene TRBJ1-4, with D unclear. V gave up 0 bases and J gave up 8 bases, with 13 bases separating them. Germline CDR1 and CDR2: GTSNPN and SVGIG (reference sequence). The length of the CDR3 is 14 residues. The DNA for the CDR3 is TGTGCCTGGAGTGTACAAGGGAGAGGAGAAAAACTGTTTTTT. The encoded protein is CAWSVQGRGEKLFF.

The chain combines TRBV29-1 with TRBJ1-4; D is uncertain. CDR3 length equals 13 residues. V was clipped by 5 bases and J by 3 bases, with 10 bases between them. CDR1 is SQVTM, CDR2 ANQGSEA, per germline. Here the CDR3 reads CSVLRDPNEKLFF. Here the CDR3 DNA reads TGCAGCGTTTTAAGGGATCCTAATGAAAAACTGTTTTTT.

Note on this clone: One junction end disagrees with the germline gene, perhaps due to a read error. The chain combines TRBV19 with TRBJ1-5; 8 bases match TRBD1. The CDR3 has 14 residues. Germline CDR1 is LNHDA and CDR2 is SQIVND (reference sequence). CDR3 protein: CASSTSGGNQPQHF. The CDR3 nucleotides are TGTGCCAGTAGTACCTCAGGGGGCAACCAGCCCCAGCATTTT.

V usage is TRBV18 and J usage is TRBJ1-4; D gene uncertain. Germline V CDR1 and CDR2: KGHSH, LQKENI. The CDR3 covers 13 residues. V lost 3 bases to trimming and J lost 8 bases, with 10 bases between them. DNA of the CDR3: TGTGCCAGCTCACCCAGTAGGAGGGAAAAACTGTTTTTT. Protein product: CASSPSRREKLFF.

The rearrangement uses TRBV19 and TRBJ2-6; D remains unclear. This CDR3 region has 15 residues. The germline CDR1 and CDR2 sequences are LNHDA and SQIVND (reference sequence). V was shortened by 2 bases and J by 0 bases, with 5 bases between the two germline ends. The CDR3 DNA sequence: TGTGCCAGTAGTATAATCAGCTCTGGGGCCAACGTCCTGACTTTC. Translated: CASSIISSGANVLTF.

The chain joins TRBV7-2 to TRBJ1-2; possible D gene TRBD1, 5 bases. V lost 2 bases and J lost 4, with 14 bases in between. Germline CDR1 and CDR2: SGHTA and FQGNSA. The CDR3 consists of 15 residues. The DNA for the CDR3 is TGTGCCAGCAGCTTATCCCCAGGGTTCGCCTATGGCTACACCTTC. The encoded protein is CASSLSPGFAYGYTF.

V gene TRBV4-1 combines with J gene TRBJ1-1; D is possibly TRBD1 (5 bases). CDR1 is MGHRA, CDR2 YSYEKL, per germline. Trimming shortened V by 3 bases and J by 6 bases, and 23 bases separated the two germline ends. The CDR3 runs 17 residues. The CDR3 nucleotides are TGCGCCAGCAGCCATCTCGCCCCCGGGCAGGGAAGGCCTGAAGCTTTCTTT. Translating gives CASSHLAPGQGRPEAFF.

J is TRBJ1-6 and V is TRBV5-8; D unclear. The V end lost 4 bases, the J end lost 5 bases, and 7 bases lay between the germline ends. CDR3 length equals 13 residues. Germline V CDR1 and CDR2: SGHTS, YDEGEE. In DNA, the CDR3 is TGTGCCAGCAGCCGCAGCGATAATTCACCCCTCCACTTT. Translating gives CASSRSDNSPLHF.

The chain is built from TRBV19 and TRBJ1-4; D call uncertain. Germline CDR1 LNHDA, CDR2 SQIVND (reference sequence). The CDR3 loop spans 13 amino acids. The V end was cut by 3 bases, the J end by 8 bases, with 10 bases between. The CDR3 region has the DNA TGTGCCAGTAGTATCGGCAAAAAGGAAAAACTGTTTTTT. Translated: CASSIGKKEKLFF. Using reference TRBV19 and TRBJ1-4 for the parts outside the CDR3, the full variable domain is DGGITQSPKYLFRKEGQNVTLSCEQNLNHDAMYWYRQDPGQGLRLIYYSQIVNDFQKGDIAEGYSVSREKKESFPLTVTSAQKNPTAFYLCASSIGKKEKLFFGSGTQLSVL.

About this clone itself: One end of the junction is discordant with germline, which a read error may explain. The rearrangement uses TRBV19 and TRBJ1-5; the D gene is possibly TRBD1 (5 bases). The CDR3 has 13 residues. Germline CDR1 is LNHDA and CDR2 is SQIVND (reference sequence). The CDR3 region has the DNA TGTGCCAGTAGTATAAACAGGTCGAGGCCCCCGGATTTT. Residues: CASSINRSRPPDF.

The chain combines TRBV12-3 or TRBV12-4 with TRBJ1-4; D gene unclear. The CDR3 has 11 residues. The V and J ends lost 5 bases and 10 bases respectively, with 8 bases between them. The CDR3 DNA reads as TGTGCCAGCAGTCTTACCGGAAAACTGTTTTTT. The encoded protein is CASSLTGKLFF.

This chain links TRBV27 with TRBJ2-2; D is unresolved. The germline V gene encodes CDR1 MNHEY and CDR2 SMNVEV (reference sequence). The CDR3 totals 13 residues. V shed 3 bases and J shed 2 bases, with 4 bases lying between them. CDR3 nucleotide sequence: TGTGCCAGCAGTTTTATTAACACCGGGGAGCTGTTTTTT. This encodes CASSFINTGELFF.

This clone was seen more than once but under ten times. This rearrangement joins TRBV24-1 to TRBJ2-7; either TRBD1 or TRBD2 may fit D (6 bases each). V dropped 5 bases and J dropped 2 bases, with 12 bases sitting between them. This CDR3 region has 14 residues. The V gene's germline CDR1 is KGHDR and CDR2 SFDVKD. The CDR3 DNA reads TGTGCCACCAGTGTGGGGGGCCTCCCCTACGAGCAGTACTTC. It translates to CATSVGGLPYEQYF.

This clone was seen only once. The rearrangement uses TRBV6-1 and TRBJ2-1; the D is unclear. Germline CDR1 and CDR2: MNHNS and SASEGT. The CDR3 contains 13 residues. V was pared by 1 base and J by 5 bases, with 6 bases between. The CDR3 sequence is CASSEGYHNEQFF. The CDR3 DNA follows: TGTGCCAGCAGTGAAGGCTACCACAATGAGCAGTTCTTC.

V is TRBV7-9 and J is TRBJ2-1; 7 bases are shared with TRBD2. This CDR3 is 15 amino acids long. V lost 6 bases, J lost 0 bases, and 5 bases stayed unmatched. CDR1 and CDR2 from the germline V gene are SEHNR and FQNEAQ (reference sequence). The DNA for the CDR3 is TGTGCCAGCAGTAGGCGGGAGTTCTCCTACAATGAGCAGTTCTTC. Its protein is CASSRREFSYNEQFF.

The chain has TRBV9 and TRBJ2-5, with D unresolved. The germline CDR1 and CDR2 sequences are SGDLS and YYNGEE. This CDR3 comprises 14 residues. Trimming removed 0 bases at V and 4 bases at J, with 10 bases between. The CDR3 protein is CASSVGRARETQYF. The CDR3 coding sequence is TGTGCCAGCAGCGTAGGTCGGGCCCGAGAGACCCAGTACTTC.

The chain employs TRBV7-9 and TRBJ1-1; D ambiguous. CDR1 and CDR2 (germline): SEHNR, FQNEAQ (reference sequence). V lost 1 base and J 1 base, leaving 7 bases between the germline ends. The CDR3 spans 14 residues. CDR3 in DNA: TGTGCCAGCAGCTTAGACGTCCCGAACACTGAAGCTTTCTTT. Translation gives CASSLDVPNTEAFF.

This rearrangement joins TRBV4-2 to TRBJ2-7; weak D call: TRBD2 (6 bases). Germline V gives CDR1 LGHNA, CDR2 YNFKEQ. CDR3 length equals 17 residues. V lost 3 bases to trimming and J lost 2 bases, with 20 bases between them. The CDR3 sequence: CASSHPTDGSSAYEQYF. DNA of the CDR3: TGTGCCAGCAGCCACCCCACGGACGGGAGTTCCGCCTACGAGCAGTACTTC.

The CDR3 DNA sequence: TGTGCCAGCAGCTTGGCCCCCCCCGACAGGGGGTATGGAGCTTTCTTT. It encodes CASSLAPPDRGYGAFF. The chain has TRBV27 and TRBJ1-1; 9 bases are shared with TRBD1. This CDR3 is built from 16 residues. V shed 6 bases, J shed 10 bases, and the junction held 18 bases outside the gene matches. Germline CDR1 MNHEY, CDR2 SMNVEV (reference sequence).

This chain joins TRBV4-1 and TRBJ1-2, with 7 nucleotides matching TRBD1. This CDR3 comprises 16 residues. Germline CDR1 reads MGHRA; CDR2 reads YSYEKL. The junction had 8 bases not matched to a gene; V was cut back by 0 bases and J by 4 bases. CDR3 in DNA: TGCGCCAGCAGCCAAGACCCGGGACAGAAGCTCTATGGCTACACCTTC. It is translated as CASSQDPGQKLYGYTF.

This chain uses TRBV21-1 with TRBJ1-1; TRBD1 was called by the table and not checked on the DNA. TRBV21-1 is a pseudogene locus. The CDR3 is 13 residues long. CDR3 sequence (DNA): TGTGCCAGCAGCGAAACAGGGGTAGCTGAAGCTTTCTTT. This translates into CASSETGVAEAFF.

The rearrangement joins TRBV18 to TRBJ2-2, with 7 bases matching TRBD2. The germline CDR1 and CDR2 sequences are KGHSH and LQKENI. V gave up 3 bases and J gave up 4 bases; unmatched junction bases: 8. The CDR3 contains 16 residues. The CDR3, as DNA: TGTGCCAGCTCACCCTTGGTAGCGGGCCCCACCGGGGAGCTGTTTTTT. Translation: CASSPLVAGPTGELFF. Based on the CDR3 plus reference TRBV18 and TRBJ2-2, the full variable domain is NAGVMQNPRHLVRRRGQEARLRCSPMKGHSHVYWYRQLPEEGLKFMVYLQKENIIDESGMPKERFSAEFPKEGPSILRIQQVVRGDSAAYFCASSPLVAGPTGELFFGEGSRLTVL.

The genes are TRBV6-5 and TRBJ1-2; D is perhaps TRBD1 (5 bases). The germline V gene has CDR1 MNHEY and CDR2 SVGAGI. V lost 8 bases, J lost 4 bases, and 14 bases lay in between. The CDR3 is made up of 13 amino acids. Here the CDR3 reads CASQTATAYGYTF. CDR3 nucleotides: TGTGCCAGCCAAACCGCGACAGCCTATGGCTACACCTTC.

The chain combines TRBV5-4 with TRBJ2-7, with TRBD1 identical over 10 bases. J gave up 0 bases and V 4 bases, and 4 bases lay outside the gene matches. The CDR3 loop spans 15 amino acids. Germline V gives CDR1 SGHNT, CDR2 YYREEE (reference sequence). The CDR3 region is CASSPRTGGSYEQYF. The CDR3 DNA reads TGTGCCAGCAGCCCCCGGACAGGGGGCTCCTACGAGCAGTACTTC.

The CDR3 nucleotides read TGTGCCAGCATGTTTGCGGAGCAGTTCTTC. Translation gives CASMFAEQFF. J is TRBJ2-1 and V is TRBV2; D is undetermined. V gave up 7 bases and J gave up 10 bases, with 8 bases separating them. The CDR3 extends over 10 amino acids. CDR1 SNHLY and CDR2 FYNNEI come from the germline V gene.

This chain uses TRBV5-1 with TRBJ2-7; 7 bases fit TRBD2. V shed 2 bases and J 6 bases; nucleotides not matched to a gene: 8. The length of the CDR3 is 14 residues. The germline V gene has CDR1 SGHRS and CDR2 YFSETQ. The DNA of the CDR3 is TGCGCCAGCAGCTTCCGAAGCGGGGCTAGCGAGCAGTACTTC. It yields the protein CASSFRSGASEQYF.

V gene TRBV5-1 combines with J gene TRBJ2-1, with TRBD1 as a possible D gene (5 bases). This CDR3 is built from 12 residues. Germline loops: CDR1 SGHRS, CDR2 YFSETQ. Trimming left V 4 bases short and J 3 bases short, with 5 bases between. The CDR3 nucleotides read TGCGCCAGCAGCGACAGCTACAATGAGCAGTTCTTC. Protein sequence: CASSDSYNEQFF.

This clone is a singleton in its sample. The chain is built from TRBV3-1 (or the pseudogene TRBV3-2) and TRBJ2-5; D might be TRBD1 (6 bases). This CDR3 has 15 amino acids. The germline CDR1 and CDR2 sequences are LGHDT and YNNKEL (reference sequence). Trimming removed 5 bases from V and 3 bases from J, with 16 bases in between. In DNA form, the CDR3 reads TGTGCCAGCAGCAAATATAACAGGGTGGAAGAGACCCAGTACTTC. Encoded protein: CASSKYNRVEETQYF.

This rearrangement joins TRBV2 to TRBJ2-7; 14 bases match TRBD2. Trimming at V came to 4 bases and at J to 6 bases, leaving 11 bases not matched to a gene. The CDR3 has 17 residues. CDR1 SNHLY and CDR2 FYNNEI come from the germline V gene. CDR3 coding DNA: TGTGCCAGCAGTGCGACTAGCGGGAGGGCCCTCTCCGGCGAGCAGTACTTC. Its protein is CASSATSGRALSGEQYF.

V and J are TRBV11-2 and TRBJ1-6, with a weak D call TRBD1 (5 bases). Germline V gene sequence: CDR1 SGHAT, CDR2 FQNNGV. V was clipped by 2 bases and J by 7 bases, with 12 bases between them. This CDR3 has 15 amino acids. CDR3 loop: CASSLLGPSNSPLHF. The CDR3 DNA reads TGTGCCAGCAGCTTATTGGGACCGTCGAATTCACCCCTCCACTTT.